The T cell receptor (beta chain) described here comes from a study of blood T cell repertoires in COVID-19. The CDR3 consists of 12 residues. V was cut by 1 base and J by 2 bases, with 6 bases left in between. The germline CDR1 and CDR2 sequences are GTSNPN and SVGIG (reference sequence). Method: immunoSEQ multiplex PCR; TCRdb's copy keeps in-frame clones and lacks some. The sample has some 130,000 clones; around four fifths are singletons. The rearrangement joins TRBV30 to TRBJ2-7; the D gene is possibly TRBD2 (6 bases). The clonotype originates from a man in his sixties who had recovered from COVID-19. Sequenced material: peripheral blood. CDR3 region: CAWSGEAYEQYF. The DNA for the CDR3 is TGTGCCTGGAGTGGGGAGGCCTACGAGCAGTACTTC.